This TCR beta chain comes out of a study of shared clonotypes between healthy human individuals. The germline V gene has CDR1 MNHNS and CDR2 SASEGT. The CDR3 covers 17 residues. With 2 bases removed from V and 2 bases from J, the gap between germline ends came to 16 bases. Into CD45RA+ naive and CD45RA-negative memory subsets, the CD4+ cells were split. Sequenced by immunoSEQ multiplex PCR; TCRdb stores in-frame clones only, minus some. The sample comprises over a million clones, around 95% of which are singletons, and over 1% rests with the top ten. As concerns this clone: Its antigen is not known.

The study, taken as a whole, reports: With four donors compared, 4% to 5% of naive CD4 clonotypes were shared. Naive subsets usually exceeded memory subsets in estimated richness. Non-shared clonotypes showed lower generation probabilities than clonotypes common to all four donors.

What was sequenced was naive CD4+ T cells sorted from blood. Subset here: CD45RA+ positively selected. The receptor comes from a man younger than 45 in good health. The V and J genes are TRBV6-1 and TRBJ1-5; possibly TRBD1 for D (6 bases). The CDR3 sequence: CASSEITGFTGNQPQHF. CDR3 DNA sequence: TGTGCCAGCAGTGAAATTACAGGGTTCACGGGCAATCAGCCCCAGCATTTT.